This TCR beta chain derives from a study of metastatic and nonmetastatic thyroid tumors. About the research overall: Repertoires were compared across blood and tumor or nodule tissue from malignant and benign thyroid patients.

In the original processing: A distant-metastasis classifier for papillary thyroid cancer was built using CDR3 differences across clinicopathological groups. TCRdb re-processed the PCR reads through MiXCR. TCRdb, not the authors, supplied the V and J calls. The table shows tens of thousands of clones, with under 15% occurring only once. The CDR3 sequence is 15 residues long. CDR1 MNHNS and CDR2 SASEGT come from the germline V gene. V lost 7 bases and J lost 1, with 16 bases in between. Patients had received no treatment of any kind before thyroid surgery. The sample holds a few counts of this clone. The TCR originated in a female donor with papillary thyroid cancer or a benign thyroid nodule (not recorded which). Some clones in this sample may be carry-over from other donors' samples. This chain joins TRBV6-1 and TRBJ1-1, with D unresolved. Specimen: blood. CDR3 nucleotides: TGTGCCAGCATCATTCCCCCGGTACCGAACACTGAAGCTTTCTTT. Its translation is CASIIPPVPNTEAFF.